This is a list of T cell receptor beta chains from one sample in a study of shared clonotypes between healthy human individuals. Libraries were prepared by immunoSEQ multiplex PCR; TCRdb keeps only in-frame clonotypes and omits some of them. The sample lists under 150,000 clones, under 70% occurring once. Sequenced material: memory CD8+ T cells sorted from blood. The receptors derive from a woman aged 25 to 39 in good health. CDR3s leave out the opening cysteine and the closing phenylalanine or tryptophan. The size field is filled for only some rows; it gives once, few, many or a size class.

TRBV6-6,TRBJ2-1,.,ASSGGIQF
TRBV2,TRBJ2-7,.,ASSRNHPTEEQY
TRBV27,TRBJ2-7,.,ASSLSSRIPHEQY
TRBV27,TRBJ2-7,.,ATRAIGASSSYEQY
TRBV25-1,TRBJ2-5,.,ASSVAGGEETQY
TRBV28,TRBJ2-6,.,ASSVTLGAGANVLT
TRBV11-1,TRBJ2-7,.,ASSLAASDYEQY
TRBV19,TRBJ1-1,.,ASNPGQGTTEAF
TRBV28,TRBJ2-7,.,ASRYRGQNEQY
TRBV7-9,TRBJ2-7,.,ASSGPLSEQY
TRBV27,TRBJ1-4,.,ASSLKGTGPIMSNEKLF
TRBV2,TRBJ2-7,many,ASKGTSGTYEQY
TRBV7-8,TRBJ2-3,.,ASSLWVGSIYTQY
TRBV4-1,TRBJ1-1,few,ASSHTDRLGEAF
TRBV11-2,TRBJ2-7,.,ASSGQTGPAYEQY
TRBV18,TRBJ1-1,.,ASSPSAHTAEAF
TRBV7-9,TRBJ2-7,.,ASSLAAHYEQY
TRBV30,TRBJ2-7,.,AWGPGTGVHEQY
TRBV7-9,TRBJ2-5,.,ASSPGGKETQY
TRBV6-1,TRBJ2-7,.,ASTRVWEQY
TRBV2,TRBJ2-3,.,ASSRESGRETDTQY
TRBV7-8,TRBJ1-6,few,ASSLDRGPLH
TRBV10-3,TRBJ2-3,few,AISESLASGSTDTQY
TRBV28,TRBJ2-7,.,ASSQMRTFSYEQY
TRBV6-1,TRBJ1-1,.,ASSERTAKNTEAF
TRBV2,TRBJ2-7,.,ASIGTSGTRAPYEQY
TRBV6-5,TRBJ2-7,.,ASSYSILSYEQY
TRBV28,TRBJ1-1,.,ASSLWTGWGLGFAGKNTEAF
TRBV4-2,TRBJ2-7,few,ASSQEASSSYEQY
TRBV4-1,TRBJ2-1,few,ASSPQFGTRGFGEQF
TRBV9,TRBJ2-7,.,ASSVGGTGEQY
TRBV2,TRBJ2-7,few,ASRPGTSGSTHEQY
TRBV15,TRBJ2-6,.,ATSREVSGANVLT
TRBV28,TRBJ2-2,.,ASSLFRRGSAGELF
TRBV6-1,.,.,ASSVDRDRGSYEQY
TRBV5-6,TRBJ1-2,.,ASSSGFDYGYT
TRBV6-5,TRBJ2-3,.,ASNRQGKSTDTQY
TRBV29-1,TRBJ2-1,.,SVVGLAGHNEQF
TRBV18,TRBJ2-7,.,ASSPDRDEQY
TRBV25-1,TRBJ1-4,.,ASSDPDGTNEKLF
TRBV11-1,TRBJ1-3,.,ASSLGQTGNTIY
TRBV6-1,TRBJ2-5,.,ASSVSQGGMETQY
TRBV11-2,TRBJ2-7,.,ASSLIPGSSYEQY
TRBV11-2,TRBJ1-2,few,ASSLDLVGQGHGYT
TRBV13,TRBJ2-4,.,ASSFGLAGSPNIQY